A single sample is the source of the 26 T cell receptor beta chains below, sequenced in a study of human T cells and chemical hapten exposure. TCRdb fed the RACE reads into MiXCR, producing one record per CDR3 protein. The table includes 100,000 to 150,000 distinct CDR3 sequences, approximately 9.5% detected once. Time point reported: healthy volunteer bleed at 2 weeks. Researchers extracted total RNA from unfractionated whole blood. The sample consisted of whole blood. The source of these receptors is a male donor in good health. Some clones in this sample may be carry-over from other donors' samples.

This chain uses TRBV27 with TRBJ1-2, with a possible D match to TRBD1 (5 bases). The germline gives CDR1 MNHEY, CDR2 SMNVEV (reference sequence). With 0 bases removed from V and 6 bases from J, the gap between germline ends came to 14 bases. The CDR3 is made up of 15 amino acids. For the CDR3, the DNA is TGTGCCAGCAGTTTATCGGGGGGATTGGCGGATGGCTACACCTTC. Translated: CASSLSGGLADGYTF.

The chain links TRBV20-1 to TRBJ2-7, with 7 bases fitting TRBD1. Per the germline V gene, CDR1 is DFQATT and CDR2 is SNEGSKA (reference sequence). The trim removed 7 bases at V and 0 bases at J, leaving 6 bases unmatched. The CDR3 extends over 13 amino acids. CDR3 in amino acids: CSGRDRDSYEQYF. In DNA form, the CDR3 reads TGCAGTGGAAGAGACAGGGACTCCTACGAGCAGTACTTC.

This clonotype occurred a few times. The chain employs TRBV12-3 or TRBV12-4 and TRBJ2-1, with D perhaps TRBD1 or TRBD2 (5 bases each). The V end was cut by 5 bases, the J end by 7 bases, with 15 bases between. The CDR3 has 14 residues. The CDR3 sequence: CASSRTLGTNEQFF. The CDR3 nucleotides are TGTGCCAGCAGTCGGACACTCGGGACGAATGAGCAGTTCTTC.

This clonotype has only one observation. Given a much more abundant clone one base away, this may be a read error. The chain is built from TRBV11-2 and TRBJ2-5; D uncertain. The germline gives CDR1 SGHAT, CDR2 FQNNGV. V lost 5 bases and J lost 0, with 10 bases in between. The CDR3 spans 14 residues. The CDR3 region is CASSPAEYQETQYF. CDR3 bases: TGTGCCAGCAGCCCGGCGGAGTACCAAGAGACCCAGTACTTC.

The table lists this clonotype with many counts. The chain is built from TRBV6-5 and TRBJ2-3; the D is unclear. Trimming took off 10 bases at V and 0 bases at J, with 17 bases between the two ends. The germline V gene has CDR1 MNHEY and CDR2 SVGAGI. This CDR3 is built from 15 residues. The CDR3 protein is CATTLFGESTDTQYF. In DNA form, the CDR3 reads TGTGCCACCACCCTTTTCGGAGAAAGCACAGATACGCAGTATTTT.

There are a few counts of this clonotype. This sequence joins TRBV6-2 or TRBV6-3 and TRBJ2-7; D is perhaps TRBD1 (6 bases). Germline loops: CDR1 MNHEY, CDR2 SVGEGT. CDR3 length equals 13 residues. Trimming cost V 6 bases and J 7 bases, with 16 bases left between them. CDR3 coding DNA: TGTGCCAGCAGCGCCGGGACACTGCGGGAGCAGTACTTC. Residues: CASSAGTLREQYF.

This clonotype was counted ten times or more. As DNA, the CDR3 is TGCAGCGCTCAAGGGACTCACGGGGCAGACACTGAAGCTTTCTTT. This encodes CSAQGTHGADTEAFF. The rearrangement joins TRBV29-1 to TRBJ1-1; D is perhaps TRBD1 (5 bases). This CDR3 spans 15 amino acids. CDR1 SQVTM and CDR2 ANQGSEA come from the germline V gene. Trimming removed 7 bases from V and 3 bases from J, with 21 bases in between.

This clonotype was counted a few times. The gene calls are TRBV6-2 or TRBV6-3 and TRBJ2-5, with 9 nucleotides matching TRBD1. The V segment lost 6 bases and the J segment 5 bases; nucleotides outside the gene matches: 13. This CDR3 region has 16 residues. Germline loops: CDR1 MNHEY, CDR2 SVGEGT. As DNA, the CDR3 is TGTGCCAGCAGCTTTCCCCGGACAGGGGAGAGGGAGACCCAGTACTTC. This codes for CASSFPRTGERETQYF.

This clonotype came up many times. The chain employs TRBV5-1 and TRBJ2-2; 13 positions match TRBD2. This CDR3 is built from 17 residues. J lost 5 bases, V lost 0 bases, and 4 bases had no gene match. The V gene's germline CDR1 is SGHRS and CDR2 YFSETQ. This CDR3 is CASSLAGLAGTTGELFF. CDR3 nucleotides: TGCGCCAGCAGCTTGGCGGGACTAGCGGGAACTACCGGGGAGCTGTTTTTT.

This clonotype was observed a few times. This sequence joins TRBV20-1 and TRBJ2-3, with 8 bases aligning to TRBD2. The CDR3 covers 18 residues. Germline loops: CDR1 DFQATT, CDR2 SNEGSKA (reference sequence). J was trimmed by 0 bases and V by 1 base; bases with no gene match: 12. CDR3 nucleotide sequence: TGCAGTGCTAGAGCCCCCCCCACTAGCGGACTAAGCACAGATACGCAGTATTTT. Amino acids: CSARAPPTSGLSTDTQYF.

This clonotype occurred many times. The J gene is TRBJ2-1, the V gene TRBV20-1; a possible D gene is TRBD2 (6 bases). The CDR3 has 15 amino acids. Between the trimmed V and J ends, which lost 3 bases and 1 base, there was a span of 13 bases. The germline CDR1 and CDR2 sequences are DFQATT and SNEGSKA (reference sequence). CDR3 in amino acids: CSASVLAASYNEQFF. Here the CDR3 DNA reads TGCAGTGCTAGTGTCTTAGCGGCGTCCTACAATGAGCAGTTCTTC.

The CDR3 reads CASSQDRADQPQHF. CDR3 DNA sequence: TGTGCCAGCAGCCAGGACAGGGCAGATCAGCCCCAGCATTTT. This chain joins TRBV27 and TRBJ1-5; 8 bases agree with TRBD1. The CDR3 totals 14 residues. The V segment lost 6 bases and the J segment 5 bases; nucleotides outside the gene matches: 6. Germline values: CDR1 MNHEY, CDR2 SMNVEV (reference sequence).

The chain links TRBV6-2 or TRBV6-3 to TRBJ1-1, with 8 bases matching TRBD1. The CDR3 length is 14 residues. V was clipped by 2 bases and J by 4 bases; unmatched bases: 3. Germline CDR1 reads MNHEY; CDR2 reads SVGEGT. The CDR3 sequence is CASSYAGTGTEAFF. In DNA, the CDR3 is TGTGCCAGCAGTTACGCTGGGACAGGCACTGAAGCTTTCTTT.

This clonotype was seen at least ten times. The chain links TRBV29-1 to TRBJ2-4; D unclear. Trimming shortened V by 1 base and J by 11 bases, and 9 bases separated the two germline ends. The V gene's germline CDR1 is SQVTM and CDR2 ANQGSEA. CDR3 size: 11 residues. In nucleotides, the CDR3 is TGCAGCGTTGAAGTTAGTAATGTTCAGTACTTC. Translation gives CSVEVSNVQYF.

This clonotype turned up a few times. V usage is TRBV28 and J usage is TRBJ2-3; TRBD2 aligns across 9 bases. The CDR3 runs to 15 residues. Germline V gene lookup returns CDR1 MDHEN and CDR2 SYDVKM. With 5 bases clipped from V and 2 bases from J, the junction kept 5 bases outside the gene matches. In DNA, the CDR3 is TGTGCCAGCAGTCTTCTAGCGGGGAACACAGATACGCAGTATTTT. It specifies CASSLLAGNTDTQYF.

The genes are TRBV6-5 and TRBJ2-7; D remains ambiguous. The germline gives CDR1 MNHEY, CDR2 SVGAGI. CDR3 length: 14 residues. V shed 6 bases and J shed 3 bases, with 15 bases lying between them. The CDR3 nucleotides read TGTGCCAGCAGCTCGGGCCAGACCGTCTACGAGCAGTACTTC. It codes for CASSSGQTVYEQYF.

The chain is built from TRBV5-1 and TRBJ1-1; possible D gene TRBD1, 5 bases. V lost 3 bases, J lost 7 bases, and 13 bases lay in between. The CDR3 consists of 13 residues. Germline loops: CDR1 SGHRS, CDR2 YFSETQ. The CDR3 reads CASSYGTQGEAFF. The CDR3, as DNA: TGCGCCAGCAGCTACGGGACCCAAGGTGAAGCTTTCTTT.

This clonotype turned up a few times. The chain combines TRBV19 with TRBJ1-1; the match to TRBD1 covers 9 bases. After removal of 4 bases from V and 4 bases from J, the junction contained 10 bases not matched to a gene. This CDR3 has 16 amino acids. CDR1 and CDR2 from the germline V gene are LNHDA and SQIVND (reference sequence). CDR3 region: CASSKLQGQGATEAFF. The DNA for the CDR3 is TGTGCCAGTAGTAAACTACAGGGACAGGGCGCCACTGAAGCTTTCTTT.

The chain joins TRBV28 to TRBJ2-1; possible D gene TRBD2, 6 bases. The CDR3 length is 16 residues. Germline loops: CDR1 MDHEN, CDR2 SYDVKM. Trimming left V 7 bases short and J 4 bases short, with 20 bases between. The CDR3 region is CASTPSATPEYNEQFF. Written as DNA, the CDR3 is TGTGCCAGCACCCCTAGCGCCACGCCCGAATACAATGAGCAGTTCTTC.

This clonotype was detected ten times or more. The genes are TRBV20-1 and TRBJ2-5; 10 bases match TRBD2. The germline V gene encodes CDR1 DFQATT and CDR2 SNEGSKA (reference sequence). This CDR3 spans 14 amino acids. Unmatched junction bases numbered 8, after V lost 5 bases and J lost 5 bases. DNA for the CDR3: TGCAGTGCTGCAAGCGGGAGGGCCTCGGAGACCCAGTACTTC. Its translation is CSAASGRASETQYF.

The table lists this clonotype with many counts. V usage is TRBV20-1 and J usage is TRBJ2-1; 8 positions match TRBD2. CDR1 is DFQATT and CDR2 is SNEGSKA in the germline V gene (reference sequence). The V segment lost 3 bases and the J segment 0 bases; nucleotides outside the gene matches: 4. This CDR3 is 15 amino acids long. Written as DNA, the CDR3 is TGCAGTGCTAGGAGAGCGGGAGTCTCCTACAATGAGCAGTTCTTC. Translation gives CSARRAGVSYNEQFF.

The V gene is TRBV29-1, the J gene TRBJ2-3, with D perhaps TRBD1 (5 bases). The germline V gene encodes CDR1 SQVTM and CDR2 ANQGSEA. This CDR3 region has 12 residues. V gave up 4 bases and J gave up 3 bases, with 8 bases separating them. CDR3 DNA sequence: TGCAGCGTTGTACCAGGGACAGATACGCAGTATTTT. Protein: CSVVPGTDTQYF.

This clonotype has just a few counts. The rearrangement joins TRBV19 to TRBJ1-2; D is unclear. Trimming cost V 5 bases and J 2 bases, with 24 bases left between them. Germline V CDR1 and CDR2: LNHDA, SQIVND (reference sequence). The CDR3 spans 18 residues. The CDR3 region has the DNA TGTGCCAGTAGTCCAGAACCCACGCAAGGGTTTAGGAACTATGGCTACACCTTC. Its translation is CASSPEPTQGFRNYGYTF.

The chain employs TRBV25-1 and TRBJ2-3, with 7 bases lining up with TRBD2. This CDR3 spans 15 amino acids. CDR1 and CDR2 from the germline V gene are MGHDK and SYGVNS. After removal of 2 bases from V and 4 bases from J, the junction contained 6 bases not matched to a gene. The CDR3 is CASSEGRGGADTQYF. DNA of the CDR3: TGTGCCAGCAGTGAAGGCCGCGGGGGAGCAGATACGCAGTATTTT.

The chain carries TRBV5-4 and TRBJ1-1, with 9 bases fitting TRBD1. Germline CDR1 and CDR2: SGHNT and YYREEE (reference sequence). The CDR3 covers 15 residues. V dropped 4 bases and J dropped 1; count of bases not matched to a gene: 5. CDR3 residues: CASSLADRGNTEAFF. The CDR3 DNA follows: TGTGCCAGCAGCCTAGCGGACAGGGGGAACACTGAAGCTTTCTTT.

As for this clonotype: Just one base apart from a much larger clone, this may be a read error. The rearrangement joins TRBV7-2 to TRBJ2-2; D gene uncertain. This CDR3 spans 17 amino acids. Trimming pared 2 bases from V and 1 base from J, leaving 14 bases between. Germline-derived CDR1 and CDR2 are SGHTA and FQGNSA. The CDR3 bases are TGTGCCAGCAGCTTACTGTGGACGGAGATGAACACCGGGGAGCTGTTTTTT. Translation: CASSLLWTEMNTGELFF. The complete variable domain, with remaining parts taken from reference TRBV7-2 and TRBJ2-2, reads GAGVSQSPSNKVTEKGKDVELRCDPISGHTALYWYRQSLGQGLEFLIYFQGNSAPDKSGLPSDRFSAERTGGSVSTLTIQRTQQEDSAVYLCASSLLWTEMNTGELFFGEGSRLTVL.